This T cell receptor beta chain was observed in a study of T cells in Graves' hyperthyroidism and ophthalmopathy. For the study at large: Peripheral blood was obtained at initial diagnosis, preceding any treatment.

Study results and limitations: Most thyroid clonotypes that were expanded above 0.001 also turned up in blood. The model made its ophthalmopathy prediction, and onset followed a median approximately six months later.

Uncontrolled infection, other autoimmune disease, pregnancy or lactation led to exclusion. The CDR3 has 16 amino acids. The germline V gene encodes CDR1 SNHLY and CDR2 FYNNEI. V was shortened by 2 bases and J by 2 bases, with 14 bases between the two germline ends. This clonotype was counted ten times or more. Its specificity is not known. TCR beta CDR3 sequences were amplified from RNA transcripts. Using the HTBI primer set, a first-round RT-PCR was run on the TCR CDR3. TCRdb called the multiplex PCR reads again in MiXCR, with one record for every CDR3 protein. The sample records over 300,000 distinct CDR3 sequences, 14% being singletons.

This sequence was found in a woman in her fifties or sixties with Graves' hyperthyroidism. This rearrangement joins TRBV2 to TRBJ2-3; tentative D call: TRBD2 (6 bases). The sequencing sample was made of blood. The CDR3, as DNA: TGTGCCAGCAGTGAACGGGGACTCCGGTACACAGATACGCAGTATTTT. Translation: CASSERGLRYTDTQYF.